This paragraph reports one TCR beta chain. Its target is not known. This sample stems from a study of OX40 agonist ivuxolimab in advanced cancers. The overall study: Allowance was made for prior anti-PD-1, anti-PD-L1 or anti-CTLA-4 therapy, and about 40% had some. Study results and limitations: With doses of 0.1-3.0 mg/kg, partial responders showed among the lowest clonal expansion. Within 6 weeks, CD4+ and CD8+ blood T cells expanded clonally at 0.1 to 3.0 mg/kg.

The CDR3 covers 16 residues. Germline V gives CDR1 SGHNT, CDR2 YYREEE (reference sequence). J was trimmed by 6 bases and V by 0 bases; bases with no gene match: 5. The assay was immunoSEQ multiplex PCR, and TCRdb's table has in-frame clones only and misses some. The repertoire holds about 82,000 clones, 80% to 95% seen once, with 0.65% in the top ten. Autoimmune disease history or systemic immunosuppression was exclusionary. The TCR comes from an adult with an advanced solid tumor such as melanoma, head and neck, liver or kidney cancer. Sequences were derived from CD4+ or CD8+ T cells sorted from blood, sampled in a trial of the OX40 agonist ivuxolimab. The chain has TRBV5-4 and TRBJ2-2, with 10 bases fitting TRBD1. CDR3: CASSLGQGAYPGELFF. CDR3 DNA sequence: TGTGCCAGCAGCTTGGGACAGGGGGCTTATCCCGGGGAGCTGTTTTTT. Complete variable domain (other parts from reference TRBV5-4 and TRBJ2-2): ETGVTQSPTHLIKTRGQQVTLRCSSQSGHNTVSWYQQALGQGPQFIFQYYREEENGRGNFPPRFSGLQFPNYSSELNVNALELDDSALYLCASSLGQGAYPGELFFGEGSRLTVL.